Listed below are T cell receptor beta chains from one sample, sequenced in a study of blood T cells in healthy people across ages. TCRdb recomputed calls from the 5' RACE reads with MiXCR, one row per CDR3 protein. This table holds about 640,000 distinct CDR3 sequences, 45% to 65% found once. The sequenced sample consisted of blood. The receptors were sampled from a man in his fifties or sixties in good health. Both conserved end residues are part of each CDR3.

>16|TRBV7-8
CASSLARDSGTYEQYF
>13|TRBV18
CASSPGQANEQFF
>15|TRBV28
CASSYGQGFTGELFF
>13|TRBV20-1
CSAQGQGNYGYTF
>20|TRBV7-2
CASSPAGASGPPNFQETQYF
>14|TRBV14
CASSQIAGIQNQYF
>13|TRBV20-1
CSARKLPYNEQFF
>16|TRBV7-6
CASSRRTGGASEKLFF
>15|TRBV7-9
CASSSYRGASAEQFF
>17|TRBV7-9
CASNLGAYYSGANVLTF
>12|TRBV28
CASSYHNSPLHF
>13|TRBV12-3/TRBV12-4
CASSSGGPGTQYF
>16|TRBV3-1
CASSQAMKAPDSPLHF
>15|TRBV20-1
CSARDHRGLRETQYF
>15|TRBV20-1
CSARNAGGADTEAFF
>15|TRBV28
CASKTQSSGANVLTF
>15|TRBV20-1
CSASPSGGPWETQYF
>16|TRBV24-1
CATSDPTLAGSDEQFF
>13|TRBV9
CASSVSPYNEQFF
>15|TRBV4-1
CASSQEETGPYGYTF
>15|TRBV7-2
CASSLGTGRSYEQYF
>15|TRBV21-1
CASTFLGQGQETQYF
>16|TRBV3-1
CASSQDSGDYLYEQYF
>16|TRBV25-1
CASSGYPGQGTYEQYF
>14|TRBV7-2
CASSFTSGSYEQYF
>15|TRBV27
CASSLSAATNEKLFF
>15|TRBV5-4
CASSLDSEFHNEQFF
>17|TRBV3-1
CASSPGTSGATGETQYF
>13|TRBV27
CASSVLDTDTQYF
>14|TRBV7-2
CASSLTRVGQPQHF
>12|TRBV28
CASTYRGETQYF
>15|TRBV2
CASTSGGRENQPQHF
>18|TRBV3-1
CASSQVPPSLAGGDTQYF
>12|TRBV6-6
CASSYVQETQYF
>12|TRBV20-1
CSAPRPGYEQYF
>12|TRBV6-2/TRBV6-3
CASGDRDQPQHF